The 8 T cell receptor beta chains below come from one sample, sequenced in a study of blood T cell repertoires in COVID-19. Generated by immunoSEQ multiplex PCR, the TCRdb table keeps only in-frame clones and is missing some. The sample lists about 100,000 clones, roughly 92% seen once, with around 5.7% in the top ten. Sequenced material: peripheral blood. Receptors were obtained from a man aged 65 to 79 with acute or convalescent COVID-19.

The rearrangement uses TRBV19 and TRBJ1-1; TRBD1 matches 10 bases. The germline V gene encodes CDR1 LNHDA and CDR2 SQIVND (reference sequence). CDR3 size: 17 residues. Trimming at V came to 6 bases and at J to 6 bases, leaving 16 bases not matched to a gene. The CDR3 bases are TGTGCCAGTAGCCCTATCGGACAGGGGGACGAAACCCCTGAAGCTTTCTTT. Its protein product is CASSPIGQGDETPEAFF. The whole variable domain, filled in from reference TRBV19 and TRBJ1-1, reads DGGITQSPKYLFRKEGQNVTLSCEQNLNHDAMYWYRQDPGQGLRLIYYSQIVNDFQKGDIAEGYSVSREKKESFPLTVTSAQKNPTAFYLCASSPIGQGDETPEAFFGQGTRLTVV.

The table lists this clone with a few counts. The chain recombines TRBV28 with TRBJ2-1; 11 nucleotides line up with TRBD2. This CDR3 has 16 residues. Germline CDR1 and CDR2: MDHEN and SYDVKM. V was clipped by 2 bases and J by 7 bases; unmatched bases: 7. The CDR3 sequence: CASSLRGTSGPNEQFF. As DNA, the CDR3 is TGTGCCAGCAGTTTAAGGGGGACTAGCGGACCTAATGAGCAGTTCTTC.

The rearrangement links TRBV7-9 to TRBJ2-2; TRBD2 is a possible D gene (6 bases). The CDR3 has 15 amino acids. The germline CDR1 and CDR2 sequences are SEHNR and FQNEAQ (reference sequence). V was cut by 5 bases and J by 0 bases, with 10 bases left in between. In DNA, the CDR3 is TGTGCCAGCAGCACACAGCGGGCGAACACCGGGGAGCTGTTTTTT. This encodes CASSTQRANTGELFF.

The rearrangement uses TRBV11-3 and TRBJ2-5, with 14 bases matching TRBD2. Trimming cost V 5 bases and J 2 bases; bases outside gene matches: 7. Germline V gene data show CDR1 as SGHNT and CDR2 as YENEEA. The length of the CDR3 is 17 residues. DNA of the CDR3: TGTGCCAGCAGCCGGGGACTAGCGGGAGCGGGGCAAGAGACCCAGTACTTC. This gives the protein CASSRGLAGAGQETQYF.

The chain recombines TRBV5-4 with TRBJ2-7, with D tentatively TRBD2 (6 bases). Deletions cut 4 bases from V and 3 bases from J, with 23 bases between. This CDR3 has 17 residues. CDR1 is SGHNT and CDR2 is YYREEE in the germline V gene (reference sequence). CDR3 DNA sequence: TGTGCCAGCAGCCACCTCTCTAGCGAGGTGGGGATCTACGAGCAGTACTTC. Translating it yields CASSHLSSEVGIYEQYF. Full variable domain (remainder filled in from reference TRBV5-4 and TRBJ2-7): ETGVTQSPTHLIKTRGQQVTLRCSSQSGHNTVSWYQQALGQGPQFIFQYYREEENGRGNFPPRFSGLQFPNYSSELNVNALELDDSALYLCASSHLSSEVGIYEQYFGPGTRLTVT.

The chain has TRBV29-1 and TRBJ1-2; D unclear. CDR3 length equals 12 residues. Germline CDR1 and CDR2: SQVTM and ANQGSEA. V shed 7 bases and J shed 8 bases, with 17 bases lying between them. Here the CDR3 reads CSGLVGFRGYTF. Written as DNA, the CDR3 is TGCAGCGGTTTGGTGGGCTTTAGAGGCTACACCTTC. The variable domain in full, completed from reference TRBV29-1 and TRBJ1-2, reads SAVISQKPSRDICQRGTSLTIQCQVDSQVTMMFWYRQQPGQSLTLIATANQGSEATYESGFVIDKFPISRPNLTFSTLTVSNMSPEDSSIYLCSGLVGFRGYTFGSGTRLTVV.

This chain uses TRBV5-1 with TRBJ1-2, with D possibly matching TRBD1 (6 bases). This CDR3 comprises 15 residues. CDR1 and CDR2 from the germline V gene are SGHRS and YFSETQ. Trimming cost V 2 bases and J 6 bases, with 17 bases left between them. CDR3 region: CASSLSGQSLNGYTF. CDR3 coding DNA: TGCGCCAGCAGCTTAAGCGGACAGTCATTGAATGGCTACACCTTC.

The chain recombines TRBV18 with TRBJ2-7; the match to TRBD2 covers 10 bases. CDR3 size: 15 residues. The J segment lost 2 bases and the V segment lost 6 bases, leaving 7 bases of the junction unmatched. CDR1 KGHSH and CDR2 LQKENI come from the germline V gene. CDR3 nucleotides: TGTGCCAGCTCCACGAGCGGGGGGGCCACCTACGAGCAGTACTTC. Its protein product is CASSTSGGATYEQYF.